Following are 19 T cell receptor beta chains from one sample sequenced in a study of graft-versus-host responses after intestinal transplantation. The method was immunoSEQ multiplex PCR; TCRdb's version includes in-frame clones alone and lacks a portion of them. The sample yields 99,000 or so clones, about 88% seen once. Their cognate antigens are unknown. Sequences were derived from unstimulated CD4+ T cells sorted from spleen or lymph node cells, sampled before intestinal transplant. These TCRs come from a human donor who received an intestinal transplant.

This clone has more than one count but fewer than ten. The chain uses TRBV7-9 and TRBJ2-5; D tentatively reads TRBD1 or TRBD2 (5 bases each). Germline V gene data show CDR1 as SEHNR and CDR2 as FQNEAQ (reference sequence). The CDR3 extends over 14 amino acids. V was clipped by 5 bases and J by 2 bases, with 12 bases between them. Here the CDR3 reads CASSPGRYQETQYF. The CDR3, as DNA: TGTGCCAGCAGCCCGGGACGCTATCAAGAGACCCAGTACTTC.

The V gene is TRBV28, the J gene TRBJ1-2, with TRBD1 as a possible D gene (6 bases). V was cut by 7 bases and J by 3 bases, with 18 bases left in between. This CDR3 contains 15 residues. Germline CDR1 MDHEN, CDR2 SYDVKM. The DNA of the CDR3 is TGTGCCAGCACCCCCTTCTGGGGGGCGGACTATGGCTACACCTTC. It yields the protein CASTPFWGADYGYTF.

The chain employs TRBV5-1 and TRBJ1-1, with TRBD1 matching over 7 bases. The V gene's germline CDR1 is SGHRS and CDR2 YFSETQ. The CDR3 consists of 19 residues. V trimming: 1 base; J trimming: 2 bases; junction bases outside the gene matches: 17. The DNA for the CDR3 is TGCGCCAGCAGCTTGAAGATAATGGACAGGCTTGTCGGAAACACTGAAGCTTTCTTT. Translated, it gives CASSLKIMDRLVGNTEAFF.

This clone was observed once. The chain has TRBV2 and TRBJ2-5; the D gene is possibly TRBD1 (5 bases). CDR3 length: 12 residues. Per the germline V gene, CDR1 is SNHLY and CDR2 is FYNNEI. Trimming took off 4 bases at V and 4 bases at J, with 7 bases between the two ends. The CDR3 bases are TGTGCCAGCAGTGTACAGGTAGAGACCCAGTACTTC. It yields the protein CASSVQVETQYF.

The V and J genes are TRBV2 and TRBJ1-5; no reliable D call. Germline values: CDR1 SNHLY, CDR2 FYNNEI. The CDR3 runs to 15 residues. V lost 4 bases to trimming and J lost 3 bases, with 13 bases between them. As DNA, the CDR3 is TGTGCCAGCAGTGTAACAAGCCTCGACAATCAGCCCCAGCATTTT. Translation gives CASSVTSLDNQPQHF.

This clone has a single count. This chain links TRBV27 with TRBJ2-1; 12 nucleotides match TRBD1. From germline, CDR1 is MNHEY and CDR2 SMNVEV (reference sequence). V lost 2 bases, J lost 8 bases, and 7 bases stayed unmatched. The CDR3 totals 16 residues. This CDR3 reads CASSLLGTGGRDEQFF. The CDR3 DNA reads TGTGCCAGCAGTTTACTCGGGACAGGGGGCAGGGATGAGCAGTTCTTC.

The chain carries TRBV10-1 and TRBJ1-3; D call uncertain. The CDR3 has 13 residues. Germline values: CDR1 WNHNN, CDR2 SYGVQD (reference sequence). V shed 5 bases and J shed 0 bases, with 5 bases lying between them. CDR3: CASSPSSGNTIYF. In nucleotides, the CDR3 is TGCGCCAGCAGTCCCTCCTCTGGAAACACCATATATTTT.

The genes are TRBV10-3 and TRBJ2-5; D gene ambiguous. CDR1 ENHRY and CDR2 SYGVKD come from the germline V gene. CDR3 length: 14 residues. Trimming left V 3 bases short and J 0 bases short, with 8 bases between. CDR3 residues: CAISENRDQETQYF. CDR3 coding DNA: TGTGCCATCAGTGAAAATCGGGACCAAGAGACCCAGTACTTC.

The chain recombines TRBV30 with TRBJ2-7, with D perhaps matching TRBD1 or TRBD2 (6 bases each). V was cut by 0 bases and J by 4 bases, with 7 bases left in between. This CDR3 has 12 residues. The germline V gene encodes CDR1 GTSNPN and CDR2 SVGIG (reference sequence). CDR3 in DNA: TGTGCCTGGAGTGTAGGGGGGTACGAGCAGTACTTC. Protein: CAWSVGGYEQYF.

The rearrangement links TRBV5-1 to TRBJ2-3, with D perhaps given as TRBD1 or TRBD2 (5 bases each). Germline assignment: CDR1 SGHRS and CDR2 YFSETQ. This CDR3 has 15 amino acids. The V and J ends lost 4 bases and 4 bases respectively, with 16 bases between them. The CDR3 reads CASSLRGLGPDTQYF. The CDR3 DNA is TGCGCCAGCAGCCTCCGAGGGTTGGGACCAGATACGCAGTATTTT.

The chain employs TRBV29-1 and TRBJ2-3, with D possibly TRBD2 on 6 matching bases. Germline CDR1 reads SQVTM; CDR2 reads ANQGSEA. The CDR3 has 13 residues. Trimming cost V 7 bases and J 1 base, with 12 bases left between them. The CDR3 DNA follows: TGCAGCGACGGGGGTTCGGGCACAGATACGCAGTATTTT. Its protein product is CSDGGSGTDTQYF.

The sample holds one count of this clone. V and J are TRBV11-2 and TRBJ2-7, with D possibly being TRBD1 (5 bases). This CDR3 spans 12 amino acids. Germline CDR1 reads SGHAT; CDR2 reads FQNNGV. The V end lost 5 bases, the J end lost 5 bases, and 10 bases lay between the germline ends. CDR3 sequence (DNA): TGTGCCAGCAGCAGGGCAGGGAACGAGCAGTACTTC. Its protein product is CASSRAGNEQYF.

The chain couples TRBV5-1 to TRBJ2-1; a possible D gene is TRBD2 (5 bases). V was pared by 4 bases and J by 0 bases, with 5 bases between. Germline CDR1 is SGHRS and CDR2 is YFSETQ. The CDR3 is 13 residues long. The CDR3 sequence: CASSTSSYNEQFF. The CDR3 DNA reads as TGCGCCAGCAGCACTAGCTCCTACAATGAGCAGTTCTTC.

This clone occurred once. The J gene is TRBJ2-7, the V gene TRBV7-9; 8 bases agree with TRBD2. The germline CDR1 and CDR2 sequences are SEHNR and FQNEAQ (reference sequence). After removal of 1 base from V and 2 bases from J, the junction contained 4 bases not matched to a gene. This CDR3 spans 15 amino acids. The DNA for the CDR3 is TGTGCCAGCAGCTTAGTCGGGACTAGTGCCTACGAGCAGTACTTC. This encodes CASSLVGTSAYEQYF.

This clone appeared once. This chain joins TRBV18 and TRBJ1-6, with D possibly being TRBD1 (5 bases). Trimming removed 6 bases at V and 7 bases at J, with 13 bases between. This CDR3 region has 14 residues. The germline V gene has CDR1 KGHSH and CDR2 LQKENI. The CDR3 DNA follows: TGTGCCAGCTCCAAGGACATTCCCAATTCACCCCTCCACTTT. Translating it yields CASSKDIPNSPLHF. The variable domain in full, with the rest retrieved from reference TRBV18 and TRBJ1-6, is NAGVMQNPRHLVRRRGQEARLRCSPMKGHSHVYWYRQLPEEGLKFMVYLQKENIIDESGMPKERFSAEFPKEGPSILRIQQVVRGDSAAYFCASSKDIPNSPLHFGNGTRLTVT.

V and J are TRBV11-3 and TRBJ2-3, with no clear D. Deletions cut 5 bases from V and 1 base from J, with 13 bases between. Germline CDR1 SGHNT, CDR2 YENEEA. The CDR3 is made up of 15 amino acids. The CDR3 region has the DNA TGTGCCAGCAGCCACTCCTCGGCAGGCACAGATACGCAGTATTTT. It is translated as CASSHSSAGTDTQYF. Full variable domain (rest looked up from reference TRBV11-3 and TRBJ2-3): EAGVVQSPRYKIIEKKQPVAFWCNPISGHNTLYWYLQNLGQGPELLIRYENEEAVDDSQLPKDRFSAERLKGVDSTLKIQPAELGDSAVYLCASSHSSAGTDTQYFGPGTRLTVL.

The chain has TRBV12-5 and TRBJ1-2, with 8 bases identical to TRBD1. CDR1 and CDR2 (germline): LGHNT, FRNRAP. The CDR3 extends over 14 amino acids. The trim removed 3 bases at V and 7 bases at J, leaving 7 bases unmatched. Here the CDR3 DNA reads TGTGCTAGTGGTTTATCAGGGGGCGGTTTTGGCTACACCTTC. Residues: CASGLSGGGFGYTF.

The gene calls are TRBV5-5 and TRBJ2-3; TRBD2 is a possible D gene (5 bases). The CDR3 covers 15 residues. CDR1 is SGHKS, CDR2 YYEKEE, per germline (reference sequence). V was clipped by 2 bases and J by 0 bases, with 10 bases between them. For the CDR3, the DNA is TGTGCCAGCAGCTTTAGCGTAATTAGCACAGATACGCAGTATTTT. Encoded protein: CASSFSVISTDTQYF.

The chain links TRBV6-1 to TRBJ2-7, with 8 bases fitting TRBD1. V shed 6 bases and J 4 bases; nucleotides not matched to a gene: 8. Germline values: CDR1 MNHNS, CDR2 SASEGT. This CDR3 is 14 amino acids long. CDR3 nucleotides: TGTGCCAGCAGACAAAGGACAGGGAGGTACGAGCAGTACTTC. This encodes CASRQRTGRYEQYF.